This paragraph reports one TCR beta chain. Its antigen is unknown. The junction does not match germline at one end; this may be a read error. This sample's time point label indicates: newly diagnosed GD, antithyroid drugs for less than 3 months. RNA was extracted from PBMCs in TRIzol for both TCR sequencing and RNA sequencing. Graves' disease was diagnosed according to American Thyroid Association guidelines. The patients came from an endocrinology department in Xi'an, China. From each patient, approximately 9.9 milliliters of peripheral blood was collected into an EDTA anticoagulant tube. Ficoll Paque Plus density gradient separation was used to isolate PBMCs, and no further T cell sorting was done. An Agilent 2100 Bioanalyzer and agarose gel were used to assess RNA quality, and a NanoDrop 2000 was used to measure RNA concentration. The CDR3, cysteine through phenylalanine, is 16 amino acids long. The retained sequence is limited to the CDR3, 48 bases, with the frame set at the first base. In the germline V gene (reference sequence), CDR1 corresponds to MNHEY and CDR2 to SMNVEV.

Libraries came from multiplex PCR. TCRdb records Illumina HiSeq 4000 as the sequencer. iRepertoire HTBI primers and Arm-PCR amplification of CDR3 regions were used to construct TCR beta libraries. Gel purification was performed on PCR products prior to sequencing. In the authors' own workflow: A total of roughly 58 TRBV and 14 TRBJ segments were identified across samples and were used for gene usage analysis of CDR3 amino acid clonotypes. COPE and FqMerger were used to merge the filtered high-quality paired reads into contigs. BLAST was used to align contigs to the IMGT TRBV, TRBD and TRBJ reference genes, and CDR3 was defined following IMGT. Any clonotype with a frequency above 0.1% was classified as a highly expanded clone. Shannon entropy was used to measure repertoire diversity, and the Gini coefficient was used to measure V-J evenness. A clonotype found in more than one individual was treated as public. TCRdb itself trimmed the public reads at Q25 with fastp, ran MiXCR and retained productive beta chains. Here each entry gathers all rows of one CDR3 protein and keeps the most common genes and DNA. These V and J calls originate from TCRdb's pipeline instead of the authors' own analysis. The sample table lists hundreds of thousands of distinct CDR3 sequences, roughly 12% of them with a count of one. The ten largest clones add up to 8.5% to 10% of the sample.

These data come from a study of regulatory T cells in long-lasting Graves disease (dated by TCRdb to the early 2020s). With regard to the full study: Antithyroid drugs had been taken for less than 3 months by newly diagnosed Graves' disease patients. Patients with persistent Graves' disease were compared with patients with newly diagnosed Graves' disease using TCR sequencing and RNA sequencing of peripheral blood. The study took place in China and was registered as a clinical trial. A total of roughly 35 samples were covered by TCR sequencing, comprising approximately 13 persistent and around 20 newly diagnosed Graves' disease patients. Study-level results and caveats: Only the TCR beta chain was sequenced and analyzed. Because the primary lesion, thyroid tissue, could not be accessed, the study looked at peripheral blood alone. A larger number of public clonotypes was shared among persistent patients (fewer than 3,000) than among newly diagnosed patients (roughly 930). Compared with newly diagnosed patients, patients with persistent Graves' disease had lower TCR Shannon entropy and fewer highly expanded clones, which suggests clonal expansion. Persistent disease showed preferential use of TRBV28, TRBJ1-2 and TRBJ2-5, whereas newly diagnosed disease favored TRBV20-1 and TRBJ2-1. The small sample size was acknowledged by the authors as a limitation that may reduce accuracy.

The sample also formed part of further work on T cells in Graves' hyperthyroidism and ophthalmopathy. The second paper states: Stable Graves' hyperthyroidism was defined as no progression to ophthalmopathy during 18 months of follow-up. Hyperthyroidism patients were newly diagnosed, with disease duration under 2 months, and aged 18 to 65 years. Exclusion was applied to patients with uncontrolled infections, other autoimmune diseases, pregnancy or lactation. Diagnoses were based on clinical symptoms, serum thyroxine and TRAb, thyroid ultrasound and orbital computed tomography. A first-round RT-PCR of the TCR CDR3 used the HTBI primer set with the Qiagen OneStep RT-PCR kit. Blood samples also contained most of the expanded thyroid clonotypes (frequency above 0.001), which suggests that blood repertoires may reflect thyroid immune responses. In cross-validation, a model built on a 13 V-J signature told ophthalmopathy apart from stable hyperthyroidism with roughly 87% sensitivity and roughly 81% specificity, and in testing the same model reached 80%/75%. In validation, progression to ophthalmopathy was predicted by the model with roughly 69% sensitivity and around 75% specificity, a median of roughly 6.4 months before onset. TCR V-J signatures able to tell the groups apart were searched for in a discovery cohort of 100 patients, of whom roughly 42 had Graves' ophthalmopathy and about 60 had stable Graves' hyperthyroidism. Prospective prediction of ophthalmopathy was tested in an independent validation cohort consisting of some 18 hyperthyroidism patients and around 16 patients who later progressed to ophthalmopathy. The 95 to 100 discovery patients were randomly split 7:3 into training and test sets. The study also compared thyroid tissue and blood T-cell repertoires from more than 5 Graves' hyperthyroidism patients. Once sampling was done, hyperthyroidism patients were given methimazole at a starting dose of 30 mg daily, whereas ophthalmopathy patients were given high-dose intravenous methylprednisolone. The libraries were constructed in a second round of multiplex PCR and then size-selected and purified. Paired-end sequencing of the libraries was performed with 100 bp reads on an Illumina HiSeq2000. Raw data were processed with SOAPnuke, discarding reads with adapters, uncalled bases, mean Phred below 15, or no exact constant-primer or identifier match. High-quality paired reads were merged with COPE v1.2.5, and unique nucleotide sequences were defined as clonotypes. Clonotypes were aligned to IMGT TRBV, TRBD and TRBJ reference segments using MiTCR v1.1. The analysis included only V-J combinations with a frequency above 0.0001, which together covered 99% to 99.2% of the repertoires. The TCS score was defined as F50 (clonal expansion) divided by E x V (chaos), with BLOSUM62-based TCRdist calculated between CDR3 peptides within each V-J. Welch's t-statistics and random forest reduced 500 to 550 V-J features to 10 to 15, which were used in a naive Bayes classifier (R e1071). Sample size was not statistically predetermined, and investigators were not blinded to group allocation. The paper reports TCR Vbeta CDR3 sequencing of over 130 peripheral blood samples: 43 ophthalmopathy, approximately 74 hyperthyroidism and 17 progressor patients.

The chain links TRBV27 with TRBJ2-4; possibly the D gene is TRBD2, per 5 matching bases. The clonotype comes from a man aged 30 to 45 with Graves disease. Donor details come from another sample of the same person, matched by shared clones. The input for sequencing was peripheral blood mononuclear cells (PBMCs), taken at new diagnosis, from a patient treated with antithyroid drugs. The nucleotide sequence reads TGTGCCAGCGGACTGTCTCGGCGGTTAGCCAAAAGCATTCAGTACTTC. Its coded protein is CASGLSRRLAKSIQYF.